This TCR beta chain originates from a study of naive and memory T cell subsets. Both TRBC1 and TRBC2 were covered by a beta constant-region primer of two equimolar oligonucleotides. The ligated cDNA underwent four PCR rounds using SP2 and nested alpha and beta constant-region primers. TCRdb called the UMI-ligation and nested PCR reads again in MiXCR, with one record for every CDR3 protein. Seen here are about 150,000 distinct CDR3 sequences, about 23% observed once, and the top ten hold roughly 0.1%. Findings of the study overall: Especially in CD8 cells, naive repertoires contained a few larger clonotypes, possibly CD45RA-re-expressing memory cells.

Points on this clonotype: The antigen is unknown.

This TCR derives from a human donor in good health. Material for sequencing was naive CD4+ T cells from blood.

The CDR3 DNA reads as TGTGCCAGCAAGAACAGGGGGCTAACCTACGAGCAGTACTTC. This translates into CASKNRGLTYEQYF. This chain joins TRBV6-5 and TRBJ2-7; 9 nucleotides match TRBD1. V shed 7 bases and J 2 bases; nucleotides not matched to a gene: 6. The germline gives CDR1 MNHEY, CDR2 SVGAGI. This CDR3 is 14 amino acids long.